These 3 T cell receptor beta chains came from one sample sequenced in a study of technical replicates of blood from a few donors. Generated by immunoSEQ multiplex PCR, the TCRdb table keeps only in-frame clones and is missing some. The profile covers about 68,000 clones, with 95% to 97% appearing a single time and 0.2% to 0.3% taken by the ten largest. Specimen: T cells isolated from PBMCs. These receptors were taken from a human donor in good health.

The CDR3 loop is CASSQDNRQLEAFF. The CDR3 coding sequence is TGCGCCAGCAGCCAAGACAATCGACAGCTTGAAGCTTTCTTT. The rearrangement uses TRBV4-3 and TRBJ1-1, with D perhaps matching TRBD1 (5 bases). CDR3 length equals 14 residues. V lost 0 bases, J lost 7 bases, and 12 bases lay in between. The germline V gene has CDR1 LGHNA and CDR2 YSLEER.

This chain links TRBV7-9 with TRBJ2-7, with 10 bases that match TRBD2. The CDR3 contains 16 residues. V was clipped by 0 bases and J by 6 bases; unmatched bases: 8. In germline, CDR1 is SEHNR, CDR2 FQNEAQ (reference sequence). For the CDR3, the DNA is TGTGCCAGCAGCTTAGCGGTTTCTAGCGGGAGTCGCGAGCAGTACTTC. It codes for CASSLAVSSGSREQYF.

This clone appeared once. V is TRBV27 and J is TRBJ1-1; 9 nucleotides agree with TRBD1. Germline V gene lookup returns CDR1 MNHEY and CDR2 SMNVEV (reference sequence). The CDR3 sequence is 13 residues long. With V trimmed by 8 bases and J by 0 bases, 1 base remained unmatched. Here the CDR3 reads CASGQGMNTEAFF. The CDR3 nucleotides are TGTGCCAGCGGACAGGGGATGAACACTGAAGCTTTCTTT.